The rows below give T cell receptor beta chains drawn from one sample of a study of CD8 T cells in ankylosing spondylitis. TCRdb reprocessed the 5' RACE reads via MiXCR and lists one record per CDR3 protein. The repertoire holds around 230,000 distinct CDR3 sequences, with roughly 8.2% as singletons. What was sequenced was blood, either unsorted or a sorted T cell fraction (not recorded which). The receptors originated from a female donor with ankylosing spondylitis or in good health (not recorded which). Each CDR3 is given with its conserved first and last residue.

CDR3aa: CASSLSTPGGPGELFF
j_gene: TRBJ2-2
len: 16
v_gene: TRBV28

CDR3aa: CSARYASGRTIHYNEQFF
j_gene: TRBJ2-1
len: 18
v_gene: TRBV20-1

CDR3aa: CSARAPGQVNNEQFF
j_gene: TRBJ2-1
len: 15
v_gene: TRBV20-1

CDR3aa: CASSVGQGEPYEQYF
j_gene: TRBJ2-7
len: 15
v_gene: TRBV9

CDR3aa: CATERGGHNEQFF
j_gene: TRBJ2-1
len: 13
v_gene: TRBV6-2/TRBV6-3

CDR3aa: CASTSTGGSNQPQHF
j_gene: TRBJ1-5
len: 15
v_gene: TRBV6-2/TRBV6-3

CDR3aa: CASSSWTGANTEAFF
j_gene: TRBJ1-1
len: 15
v_gene: TRBV12-3/TRBV12-4

CDR3aa: CASIERRLMNTEAFF
j_gene: TRBJ1-1
len: 15
v_gene: TRBV6-4

CDR3aa: CASQPQGGLSTEAFF
j_gene: TRBJ1-1
len: 15
v_gene: TRBV6-1

CDR3aa: CASSRPTGEAFF
j_gene: TRBJ1-1
len: 12
v_gene: TRBV6-5

CDR3aa: CATSKTGLGYNEQFF
j_gene: TRBJ2-1
len: 15
v_gene: TRBV15

CDR3aa: CASSKWAGPSYNEQFF
j_gene: TRBJ2-1
len: 16
v_gene: TRBV21-1

CDR3aa: CASSLSLQVYTEAFF
j_gene: TRBJ1-1
len: 15
v_gene: TRBV12-3/TRBV12-4

CDR3aa: CASRPSSADIQYF
j_gene: TRBJ2-4
len: 13
v_gene: TRBV12-3/TRBV12-4

CDR3aa: CASSRREYSYNEQFF
j_gene: TRBJ2-1
len: 15
v_gene: TRBV5-4

CDR3aa: CSAVTSGGTDTQYF
j_gene: TRBJ2-3
len: 14
v_gene: TRBV20-1

CDR3aa: CASRRTGEAFF
j_gene: TRBJ1-1
len: 11
v_gene: TRBV6-5

CDR3aa: CASSKGRGGEQYF
j_gene: TRBJ2-7
len: 13
v_gene: TRBV21-1

CDR3aa: CASSLGSAGPKGYTF
j_gene: TRBJ1-2
len: 15
v_gene: TRBV5-6

CDR3aa: CASSLGLGNYEQYF
j_gene: TRBJ2-7
len: 14
v_gene: TRBV7-2

CDR3aa: CASSEQTGVNTEAFF
j_gene: TRBJ1-1
len: 15
v_gene: TRBV5-1

CDR3aa: CASSLGSGGSYEQYF
j_gene: TRBJ2-7
len: 15
v_gene: TRBV7-6

CDR3aa: CASRGVTYEQYF
j_gene: TRBJ2-7
len: 12
v_gene: TRBV12-3/TRBV12-4

CDR3aa: CSASSAGVKGGGYEQYF
j_gene: TRBJ2-7
len: 17
v_gene: TRBV20-1

CDR3aa: CASSLQGAGVVTEAFF
j_gene: TRBJ1-1
len: 16
v_gene: TRBV7-6

CDR3aa: CASGLVPGGAHTGELFF
j_gene: TRBJ2-2
len: 17
v_gene: TRBV12-5

CDR3aa: CASTGSYSLYEQYF
j_gene: TRBJ2-7
len: 14
v_gene: TRBV6-2/TRBV6-3

CDR3aa: CASSISGTGAPLHF
j_gene: TRBJ1-6
len: 14
v_gene: TRBV7-2

CDR3aa: CASSLAGAGPYAQYF
j_gene: TRBJ2-7
len: 15
v_gene: TRBV7-2

CDR3aa: CASSLGLGEGGELFF
j_gene: TRBJ2-2
len: 15
v_gene: TRBV7-2

CDR3aa: CSVEQGNYNEQFF
j_gene: TRBJ2-1
len: 13
v_gene: TRBV29-1

CDR3aa: CASSPRGLTGELFF
j_gene: TRBJ2-2
len: 14
v_gene: TRBV4-3

CDR3aa: CASSVGGAGDFDEQFF
j_gene: TRBJ2-1
len: 16
v_gene: TRBV9

CDR3aa: CASSLGASGTYNEQFF
j_gene: TRBJ2-1
len: 16
v_gene: TRBV28

CDR3aa: CASSWGGDLRGTQYF
j_gene: TRBJ2-5
len: 15
v_gene: TRBV7-2

CDR3aa: CASSPQREGYNEQFF
j_gene: TRBJ2-1
len: 15
v_gene: TRBV7-3

CDR3aa: CASSLVRGPEQETQYF
j_gene: TRBJ2-5
len: 16
v_gene: TRBV5-1

CDR3aa: CASSWGGLNTQYF
j_gene: TRBJ2-3
len: 13
v_gene: TRBV7-9

CDR3aa: CASNADRGPLSEQFF
j_gene: TRBJ2-1
len: 15
v_gene: TRBV6-2/TRBV6-3

CDR3aa: CSVEGAFF
j_gene: TRBJ1-1
len: 8
v_gene: TRBV29-1

CDR3aa: CATPRGAENTGELFF
j_gene: TRBJ2-2
len: 15
v_gene: TRBV28

CDR3aa: CASLRDSDNEQFF
j_gene: TRBJ2-1
len: 13
v_gene: TRBV5-6

CDR3aa: CASRIVLGSLEQYF
j_gene: TRBJ2-7
len: 14
v_gene: TRBV2

CDR3aa: CAIRDTEKLFF
j_gene: TRBJ1-4
len: 11
v_gene: TRBV10-3

CDR3aa: CASSYRAGQPQHF
j_gene: TRBJ1-5
len: 13
v_gene: TRBV7-2

CDR3aa: CASSKVLGNEAFF
j_gene: TRBJ1-1
len: 13
v_gene: TRBV21-1

CDR3aa: CASSLAPGQGATVEYF
j_gene: TRBJ2-4
len: 16
v_gene: TRBV28

CDR3aa: CASTLDRGRTGELFF
j_gene: TRBJ2-2
len: 15
v_gene: TRBV7-2

CDR3aa: CASSPDRPSSGNTIYF
j_gene: TRBJ1-3
len: 16
v_gene: TRBV7-7

CDR3aa: CSVESGVSVYEQFF
j_gene: TRBJ2-1
len: 14
v_gene: TRBV29-1

CDR3aa: CASSQDRTSFYEQYF
j_gene: TRBJ2-7
len: 15
v_gene: TRBV4-3

CDR3aa: CASSSTSGGKAYEQYF
j_gene: TRBJ2-7
len: 16
v_gene: TRBV7-9

CDR3aa: CASSLVGLQETQYF
j_gene: TRBJ2-5
len: 14
v_gene: TRBV7-9